This is a list of T cell receptor beta chains from one sample in a study of T cell responses to AZD1222 COVID-19 vaccine. Only in-frame clones appear in the TCRdb table, and some are missing; sequencing was by immunoSEQ multiplex PCR. This table has roughly 56,000 clones, approximately 85% appearing once. The sequencing used peripheral blood, collected 28 days after the second AZD1222 dose. All receptors derive from an adult who received the AZD1222 COVID-19 vaccine. CDR3s include the opening cysteine and the closing phenylalanine or tryptophan. The D gene is left open where the match is weak. Size is omitted from some rows. Given values are once, few, many or a class for expanded clones.

>NA|NA|TRBJ2-7|TRBV3-1/TRBV3-2
TGTGCCAGCAGCCAAGATTTGAACTACGAGCAGTACTTC
CASSQDLNYEQYF
>TRBD1|NA|TRBJ1-5|TRBV7-2
TGTGCCAGCAGCTCACAGGGGAGTCAGCCCCAGCATTTT
CASSSQGSQPQHF
>TRBD2|NA|TRBJ2-3|TRBV2
TGTGCCAGCAGGGGACTACATAGCACAGATACGCAGTATTTT
CASRGLHSTDTQYF
>NA|NA|TRBJ2-2|TRBV6-1
TGTGCCAGCAGTGAATCCAGGGGCCCCACCGGGGAGCTGTTTTTT
CASSESRGPTGELFF
>NA|NA|TRBJ1-2|TRBV6-5
TGTGCCAGCTCACGACAGACAAGAAACTATGGCTACACCTTC
CASSRQTRNYGYTF
>TRBD2|NA|TRBJ2-2|TRBV27
TGTGCCAGCACCAGACTAGCGGGAGGGAACACCGGGGAGCTGTTTTTT
CASTRLAGGNTGELFF
>NA|few|TRBJ1-2|TRBV28
TGTGCCAGCAGCCGTCCGGGCGGACTAGATGGCTACACCTTC
CASSRPGGLDGYTF
>NA|NA|TRBJ1-2|TRBV30
TGTGCCTGGAGCCAACAGCGGAACTATGGCTACACCTTC
CAWSQQRNYGYTF
>NA|once|TRBJ2-5|TRBV5-6
TGTGCCAGCAGCTCGGCCCACAGACAAGAGACCCAGTACTTC
CASSSAHRQETQYF
>NA|NA|TRBJ1-1|TRBV7-3
TGTGCCAGCAGCCGACAGATTAACACTGAAGCTTTCTTT
CASSRQINTEAFF
>TRBD2|NA|TRBJ2-3|TRBV7-2
TGTGCCAGCAGTTCAACTAGCGGGAGAGCAGATACGCAGTATTTT
CASSSTSGRADTQYF
>NA|NA|TRBJ2-3|TRBV24-1
TGTGCCACCAGTGATTTCGGGCCGTCCGATACGCAGTATTTT
CATSDFGPSDTQYF
>TRBD1|once|TRBJ1-1|TRBV18
TGTGCCAGCTCACCGGGACAGGGTAGGGCTGAAGCTTTCTTT
CASSPGQGRAEAFF
>TRBD1|NA|TRBJ1-6|TRBV27
TGTGCCAGCAGCCCATGGGGACAGGGGAATAATTCACCCCTCCACTTT
CASSPWGQGNNSPLHF
>NA|few|TRBJ2-7|TRBV11-2
TGTGCCAGCAGCTTAGATCTCGCGGTAGGGTACGAGCAGTACTTC
CASSLDLAVGYEQYF
>TRBD1|NA|TRBJ2-7|TRBV6-5
TGTGCCAGCAGACCCGGGACAGGGACGTACGAGCAGTACTTC
CASRPGTGTYEQYF
>NA|NA|TRBJ1-1|TRBV7-9
TGTGCCAGCAGCTTAGGGATGGATGCTACCCGGAACACTGAAGCTTTCTTT
CASSLGMDATRNTEAFF
>TRBD2|once|TRBJ2-1|TRBV5-1
TGCGCCAGCAGGCGACCGGGACTAGCGACCTACAATGAGCAGTTCTTC
CASRRPGLATYNEQFF
>NA|NA|TRBJ2-5|TRBV12-3/TRBV12-4
TGTGCCAGCAAAGGGAGAAAGACCCAGTACTTC
CASKGRKTQYF
>TRBD2|once|TRBJ2-1|TRBV7-9
TGTGCCAGCAGAGGACTAGCGGGAGCGTTCGGCGAGCAGTTCTTC
CASRGLAGAFGEQFF
>NA|NA|TRBJ2-1|TRBV6-2/TRBV6-3
TGTGCCAGCAGCAATGGAGGGGGGATCTCCTACAATGAGCAGTTCTTC
CASSNGGGISYNEQFF
>NA|NA|TRBJ2-2|TRBV10-2
TGCGTCCTACGGTCCGCCGGCACCGGGGAGCTGTTTTTT
CVLRSAGTGELFF
>NA|NA|TRBJ2-1|TRBV7-9
TGTGCCAGCAGCTTTGGACAAGTCTCCTACAATGAGCAGTTCTTC
CASSFGQVSYNEQFF
>NA|NA|TRBJ2-1|TRBV28
TGTGCCAGCAGTAGAATATTGACTTCCTACAATGAGCAGTTCTTC
CASSRILTSYNEQFF
>NA|NA|TRBJ2-2|TRBV27
TGTGCCAGCAGTTTATTCCGGGGGCTTGGGGAGCTGTTTTTT
CASSLFRGLGELFF
>NA|NA|TRBJ1-1|TRBV30
TGTGCCTGGACCAACCGGGGGGATAACACTGAAGCTTTCTTT
CAWTNRGDNTEAFF
>TRBD2|NA|TRBJ2-3|TRBV6-1
TGTGCCAGCAGTGTAACGACTAGCGGGAGGGCAGATACGCAGTATTTT
CASSVTTSGRADTQYF
>NA|NA|TRBJ1-1|TRBV6-5
TGTGCCAGCAGTTACGGGCCTGAAGCTTTCTTT
CASSYGPEAFF
>TRBD2|NA|TRBJ2-7|TRBV20-1
TGCAGTGCTAGTCCCTCCCTAGCGGGGAACTACGAGCAGTACTTC
CSASPSLAGNYEQYF
>TRBD1|few|TRBJ1-2|TRBV4-2
TGTGCCAGCAGCCAAGACCCTGGACAGGTCTATGGCTACACCTTC
CASSQDPGQVYGYTF
>TRBD1|NA|TRBJ2-1|TRBV6-2/TRBV6-3
TGTGCCAGCAGCCGGGACAGGGGTTACAATGAGCAGTTCTTC
CASSRDRGYNEQFF
>TRBD1|NA|TRBJ1-2|TRBV4-3
TGCGCCAGCAGCCAAGATCGGGGACAGGGTGTCTTCTATGGCTACACCTTC
CASSQDRGQGVFYGYTF
>NA|NA|TRBJ2-5|TRBV7-9
TGTGCCAGCAGCCAGATCCCGTCTAAGGAAGAGACCCAGTACTTC
CASSQIPSKEETQYF
>NA|NA|TRBJ2-7|TRBV6-5
TGTGCCAGCAGTTACGGCAGGTCCGAACGCTACGAGCAGTACTTC
CASSYGRSERYEQYF
>TRBD2|NA|TRBJ2-2|TRBV27
TGTGCCAGCAGTCGGACTAGTCGTGACACCGGGGAGCTGTTTTTT
CASSRTSRDTGELFF
>NA|few|TRBJ1-2|TRBV5-4
TGTGCCAGCAGCTTGTTCCAGACAAACTATGGCTACACCTTC
CASSLFQTNYGYTF
>NA|once|TRBJ1-5|TRBV19
TGTGCCAGTAGTACCCCCCGGCTATATCAGCCCCAGCATTTT
CASSTPRLYQPQHF
>NA|NA|TRBJ2-1|TRBV3-1/TRBV3-2
TGTGCCAGCAGCCAAGTTTTGTCTGCCTACAATGAGCAGTTCTTC
CASSQVLSAYNEQFF
>NA|NA|TRBJ1-2|TRBV7-2
TGTGCCAGCAGCCCACGGACTACAGAGTACACCTTC
CASSPRTTEYTF
>NA|NA|TRBJ1-2|TRBV27
TGTGCCAGCAGTTTACGCTCTACTAACTATGGCTACACCTTC
CASSLRSTNYGYTF
>TRBD1|NA|TRBJ1-6|TRBV19
TGTGCCAGTAGTGAGACCGGGACAGGGGGCAATTCACCCCTCCACTTT
CASSETGTGGNSPLHF
>TRBD1|NA|TRBJ1-5|TRBV6-2/TRBV6-3
TGTGCCAGCAGTTTTCCCCGGACAGGTGAGATCCACAATCAGCCCCAGCATTTT
CASSFPRTGEIHNQPQHF
>NA|NA|TRBJ1-1|TRBV6-2/TRBV6-3
TGTGCCAGCAGTTACTTTCCGGGGACGACTGAAGCTTTCTTT
CASSYFPGTTEAFF
>NA|NA|TRBJ2-7|TRBV6-1
TGTGCCAGCAGTGAGCTATTCTACGAGCAGTACTTC
CASSELFYEQYF
>TRBD1|few|TRBJ1-1|TRBV29-1
TGCAGCGTGAAAGGAGGGGGCGCGAACACTGAAGCTTTCTTT
CSVKGGGANTEAFF